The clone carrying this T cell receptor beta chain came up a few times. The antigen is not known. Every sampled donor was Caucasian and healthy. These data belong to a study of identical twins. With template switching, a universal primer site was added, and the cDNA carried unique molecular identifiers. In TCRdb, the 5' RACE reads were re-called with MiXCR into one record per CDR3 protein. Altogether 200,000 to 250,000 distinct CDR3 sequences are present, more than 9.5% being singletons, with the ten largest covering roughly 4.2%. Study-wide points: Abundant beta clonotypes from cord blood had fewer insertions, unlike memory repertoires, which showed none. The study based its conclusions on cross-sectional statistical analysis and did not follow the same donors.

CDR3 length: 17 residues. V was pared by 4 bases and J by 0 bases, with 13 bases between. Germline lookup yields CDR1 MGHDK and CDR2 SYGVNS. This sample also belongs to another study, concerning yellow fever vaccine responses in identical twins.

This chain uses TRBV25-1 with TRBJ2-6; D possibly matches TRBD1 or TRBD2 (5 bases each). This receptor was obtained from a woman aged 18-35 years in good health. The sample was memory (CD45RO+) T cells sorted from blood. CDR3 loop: CASSAGTGSSGANVLTF. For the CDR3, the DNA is TGTGCCAGCAGTGCTGGGACGGGTAGCTCTGGGGCCAACGTCCTGACTTTC.